The 15 T cell receptor beta chains below all came from one sample that was sequenced in a study of blood T cell repertoires in COVID-19. Assay: immunoSEQ multiplex PCR; the TCRdb copy retains only in-frame clones and omits some. This sample has a few hundred thousand clones, with roughly 89% found just once. Sample: peripheral blood. The receptor set was obtained from a woman aged 60-70 years with COVID-19, enrolled during active disease.

The V call is TRBV19, the J call TRBJ1-4; D gene uncertain. Deletions cut 8 bases from V and 6 bases from J, with 16 bases between. This CDR3 has 14 amino acids. Germline V gene data show CDR1 as LNHDA and CDR2 as SQIVND (reference sequence). The CDR3 is CASDPSGSDEKLFF. CDR3 bases: TGTGCCAGTGACCCCTCAGGATCGGATGAAAAACTGTTTTTT. The whole variable domain, filled in from reference TRBV19 and TRBJ1-4, reads DGGITQSPKYLFRKEGQNVTLSCEQNLNHDAMYWYRQDPGQGLRLIYYSQIVNDFQKGDIAEGYSVSREKKESFPLTVTSAQKNPTAFYLCASDPSGSDEKLFFGSGTQLSVL.

The chain links TRBV20-1 to TRBJ1-5; 8 bases agree with TRBD1. The CDR3 is 14 amino acids. The J segment lost 6 bases and the V segment lost 3 bases, leaving 7 bases of the junction unmatched. Germline V gives CDR1 DFQATT, CDR2 SNEGSKA (reference sequence). CDR3 coding DNA: TGCAGTGCTAGTAGGCAGGGGGCAGGTCAGCCCCAGCATTTT. This codes for CSASRQGAGQPQHF.

V and J are TRBV4-2 and TRBJ1-2; TRBD1 matches 11 bases. This CDR3 is built from 15 residues. Germline loops: CDR1 LGHNA, CDR2 YNFKEQ. Trimming cost V 4 bases and J 3 bases; bases outside gene matches: 4. The CDR3: CASSRGTGGDYGYTF. The CDR3 coding sequence is TGTGCCAGCAGCCGGGGGACAGGGGGAGACTATGGCTACACCTTC.

The chain employs TRBV7-9 and TRBJ2-3, with D possibly being TRBD2 (7 bases). Germline CDR1 SEHNR, CDR2 FQNEAQ (reference sequence). This CDR3 has 15 residues. With 3 bases removed from V and 1 base from J, the gap between germline ends came to 11 bases. DNA of the CDR3: TGTGCCAGCAGCTTCGAAGGGGGGGGCACAGATACGCAGTATTTT. This encodes CASSFEGGGTDTQYF.

The table lists this clone with a count of one. For the CDR3, the DNA is TGTGCCAGCAAAGTTAGGGGCACGGATGCAACTAATGAAAAACTGTTTTTT. It specifies CASKVRGTDATNEKLFF. The genes are TRBV2 and TRBJ1-4; possibly TRBD1 for D (5 bases). Trimming took off 7 bases at V and 0 bases at J, with 18 bases between the two ends. The germline V gene has CDR1 SNHLY and CDR2 FYNNEI. The CDR3 runs to 17 residues.

The chain employs TRBV21-1 and TRBJ2-7; the table's D call TRBD2 went unverified against the DNA. TRBV21-1 has pseudogene status. The CDR3 runs 17 residues. CDR3 loop: CASSKATAGGEFYEQYF. For the CDR3, the DNA is TGTGCCAGCAGCAAAGCCACAGCGGGGGGCGAATTCTACGAGCAGTACTTC.

The chain combines TRBV28 with TRBJ2-1, with D possibly being TRBD1 (5 bases). The CDR3 extends over 15 amino acids. V lost 6 bases to trimming and J lost 2 bases, with 14 bases between them. CDR1 is MDHEN and CDR2 is SYDVKM in the germline V gene. DNA of the CDR3: TGTGCCAGCAGCGTACAGGAGTATCCCTACAATGAGCAGTTCTTC. Amino acid sequence: CASSVQEYPYNEQFF.

V and J are TRBV2 and TRBJ1-1, with 8 bases identical to TRBD1. CDR1 and CDR2 (germline): SNHLY, FYNNEI. J was trimmed by 5 bases and V by 5 bases; bases with no gene match: 10. The CDR3 runs 15 residues. As DNA, the CDR3 is TGTGCCAGCAGTCCCCGGACAGGGCGGAGGACTGAAGCTTTCTTT. Translated: CASSPRTGRRTEAFF. Supplemented by reference TRBV2 and TRBJ1-1, the full variable domain reads EPEVTQTPSHQVTQMGQEVILRCVPISNHLYFYWYRQILGQKVEFLVSFYNNEISEKSEIFDDQFSVERPDGSNFTLKIRSTKLEDSAMYFCASSPRTGRRTEAFFGQGTRLTVV.

The chain couples TRBV19 to TRBJ1-2; D gene ambiguous. The CDR3 runs 13 residues. Trimming shortened V by 10 bases and J by 2 bases, and 14 bases separated the two germline ends. The germline V gene encodes CDR1 LNHDA and CDR2 SQIVND (reference sequence). The CDR3 reads CATKKGANYGYTF. The CDR3 nucleotides are TGTGCCACTAAAAAAGGAGCCAACTATGGCTACACCTTC.

The sample holds a few counts of this clone. The chain uses TRBV7-8 and TRBJ1-1; 9 bases are a match to TRBD1. Germline V lookup: CDR1 SGHVS, CDR2 FQNEAQ. CDR3 length: 15 amino acids. Trimming removed 8 bases from V and 3 bases from J; junction bases left unmatched: 10. The CDR3 spells CASSLDRGFYTEAFF. The CDR3 DNA sequence: TGTGCCAGCTCCTTAGACAGGGGGTTTTACACTGAAGCTTTCTTT. The full variable domain, its missing parts supplied by reference TRBV7-8 and TRBJ1-1, is GAGVSQSPRYKVAKRGQDVALRCDPISGHVSLFWYQQALGQGPEFLTYFQNEAQLDKSGLPSDRFFAERPEGSVSTLKIQRTQQEDSAVYLCASSLDRGFYTEAFFGQGTRLTVV.

The chain carries TRBV6-5 and TRBJ1-2; 9 nucleotides line up with TRBD1. The CDR3 runs to 15 residues. The junction had 6 bases not matched to a gene; V was cut back by 6 bases and J by 1 base. The germline gives CDR1 MNHEY, CDR2 SVGAGI. The CDR3 region is CASRPDRGGNYGYTF. As DNA, the CDR3 is TGTGCCAGCAGACCAGACAGGGGGGGTAACTATGGCTACACCTTC.

Points on this clone: Additional DNA sequences in this sample encode the identical CDR3. The chain couples TRBV12-5 to TRBJ1-1; TRBD1 aligns across 8 bases. The CDR3 is 15 residues long. From germline, CDR1 is LGHNT and CDR2 FRNRAP. With 2 bases clipped from V and 5 bases from J, the junction kept 7 bases outside the gene matches. CDR3 protein: CASGLTRTGNTEAFF. The CDR3 coding sequence is TGTGCTAGTGGTTTGACTAGGACAGGGAATACTGAAGCTTTCTTT.

The table lists this clone with a count of one. The chain is built from TRBV4-1 and TRBJ1-2; possible D gene TRBD1, 6 bases. The CDR3 runs 15 residues. The germline CDR1 and CDR2 sequences are MGHRA and YSYEKL. V lost 1 base, J lost 0 bases, and 9 bases lay in between. The CDR3 reads CASSQGPGANYGYTF. The CDR3 nucleotides read TGCGCCAGCAGCCAAGGTCCAGGGGCTAACTATGGCTACACCTTC.

The V gene is TRBV27, the J gene TRBJ1-1; D remains unclear. The germline gives CDR1 MNHEY, CDR2 SMNVEV (reference sequence). Trimming pared 8 bases from V and 1 base from J, leaving 5 bases between. This CDR3 comprises 11 residues. The CDR3 bases are TGTGCCAGCTTTCAGAACACTGAAGCTTTCTTT. This translates into CASFQNTEAFF.

Details on this clone: One end of the junction varies from germline; a read error may be responsible. The chain joins TRBV30 to TRBJ2-7; 8 bases are a match to TRBD1. In germline, CDR1 is GTSNPN, CDR2 SVGIG (reference sequence). The length of the CDR3 is 13 residues. CDR3 nucleotide sequence: TGTGCCTGGACCGGACAGGGTTCCTCCGAGCAGTACTTC. It is translated as CAWTGQGSSEQYF.